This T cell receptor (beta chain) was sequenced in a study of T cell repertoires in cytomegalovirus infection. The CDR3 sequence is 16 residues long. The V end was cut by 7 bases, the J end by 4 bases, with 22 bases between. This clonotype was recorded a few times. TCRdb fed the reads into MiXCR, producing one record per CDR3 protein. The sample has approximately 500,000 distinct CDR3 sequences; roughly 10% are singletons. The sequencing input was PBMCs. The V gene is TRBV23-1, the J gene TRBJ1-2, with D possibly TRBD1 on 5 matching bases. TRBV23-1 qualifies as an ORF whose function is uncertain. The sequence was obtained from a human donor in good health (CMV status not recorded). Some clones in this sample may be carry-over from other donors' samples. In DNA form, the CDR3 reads TGCGCCAGCACCCCCCCCCGGGACCCAAAAATCTATGGCTACACCTTC. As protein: CASTPPRDPKIYGYTF.